Listed below are T cell receptor beta chains from one sample, sequenced in a study of shared clonotypes between healthy human individuals. Libraries were prepared by immunoSEQ multiplex PCR; TCRdb keeps only in-frame clonotypes and omits some of them. The data contain 2,500,000 or so clones, more than 80% of them seen just once; the ten biggest clones take up 0.13% to 0.15%. The specimen sequenced was naive CD4+ T cells sorted from blood. These receptors originate from a young man in good health. The CDR3 runs from the conserved cysteine through the conserved F or W. Each record gives: V gene, clone size, D gene, J gene, CDR3 protein, CDR3 DNA. The D gene is left open where the match is weak. The size entry is marked missing in some rows and otherwise reads once, few, many or a size class.

>TRBV10-3|.|TRBD2|TRBJ2-1
CAISERTSGYNEQFF
TGTGCCATCAGTGAGCGGACTAGCGGCTACAATGAGCAGTTCTTC
>TRBV5-1|.|.|TRBJ2-3
CASSLELDTQYF
TGCGCCAGCAGCCTAGAGCTGGATACGCAGTATTTT
>TRBV7-2|.|.|TRBJ1-2
CASSLATGFLGYTF
TGTGCCAGCAGCTTAGCTACAGGGTTTCTTGGCTACACCTTC
>TRBV27|.|.|TRBJ1-6
CASRDRFITLHF
TGTGCCAGCAGAGACAGGTTTATCACCCTCCACTTT
>TRBV13|.|TRBD2|TRBJ2-1
CASAESLSGSSYNEQFF
TGTGCCAGCGCTGAATCCCTAAGCGGGAGCTCCTACAATGAGCAGTTCTTC
>TRBV7-7|.|TRBD1|TRBJ2-3
CASSSGTGNTDTQYF
TGTGCTAGCAGCTCCGGGACAGGGAACACAGATACGCAGTATTTT
>TRBV7-7|.|.|TRBJ2-5
CASSFTPEETQYF
TGTGCTAGCAGCTTCACTCCAGAAGAGACCCAGTACTTC
>TRBV7-9|.|.|TRBJ1-4
CASSLGTQGRGEKLFF
TGTGCCAGCAGCTTGGGGACACAGGGCAGAGGCGAAAAACTGTTTTTT
>TRBV5-1|once|TRBD1|TRBJ1-1
CASSFPGGYTEAFF
TGCGCCAGCAGCTTCCCAGGGGGGTACACTGAAGCTTTCTTT
>TRBV6-6|.|TRBD2|TRBJ2-1
CASRIDLAGGGEQFF
TGTGCCAGCAGAATAGACCTAGCGGGGGGCGGGGAGCAGTTCTTC
>TRBV6-6|.|TRBD1|TRBJ1-6
CASSYRTGTGFSPLHF
TGTGCCAGCAGTTACCGCACCGGGACAGGGTTTTCACCCCTCCACTTT
>TRBV5-1|.|TRBD1|TRBJ2-1
CASSLAGTGASLYNEQFF
TGCGCCAGCAGCTTGGCCGGGACAGGGGCTTCGCTATACAATGAGCAGTTCTTC
>TRBV2|few|.|TRBJ1-1
CASGLTGRAFF
TGTGCCAGCGGACTCACAGGGAGAGCTTTCTTT
>TRBV6-6|.|.|TRBJ1-1
CASSYMNTEAFF
TGTGCCAGCAGTTATATGAACACTGAAGCTTTCTTT
>TRBV18|once|.|TRBJ1-2
CASSPFGGQGGGGYTF
TGTGCCAGCTCACCATTTGGTGGACAAGGAGGAGGCGGCTACACCTTC
>TRBV6-1|.|TRBD2|TRBJ2-5
CASSENSGGWETQYF
TGTGCCAGCAGTGAAAACAGCGGGGGTTGGGAGACCCAGTACTTC
>TRBV6-1|.|TRBD1|TRBJ2-7
CASSVRDSPPGEQYF
TGTGCCAGCAGTGTCCGGGACAGCCCACCTGGGGAGCAGTACTTC
>TRBV2|.|.|TRBJ2-7
CASSEAPYEQYF
TGTGCCAGCAGTGAAGCCCCTTACGAGCAGTACTTC
>TRBV2|few|.|TRBJ1-5
CARGADSNQPQHF
TGTGCCAGGGGGGCGGATAGCAATCAGCCCCAGCATTTT
>TRBV30|.|TRBD2|TRBJ2-1
CAWSVLIGLAGGRYNEQFF
TGTGCCTGGAGTGTACTCATTGGACTAGCGGGGGGACGCTACAATGAGCAGTTCTTC
>TRBV6-6|.|.|TRBJ1-2
CASSYGSQGLYGYTF
TGTGCCAGCAGTTACGGTAGTCAGGGCCTCTATGGCTACACCTTC
>TRBV28|.|.|TRBJ2-7
CASTGAGISYEQYF
TGTGCCAGTACCGGGGCAGGGATCAGCTACGAGCAGTACTTC
>TRBV19|few|.|TRBJ1-5
CASSILGINQPQHF
TGTGCCAGTAGTATACTAGGCATTAATCAGCCCCAGCATTTT
>TRBV18|many|.|TRBJ1-1
CASSPMNTEAFF
TGTGCCAGCTCACCCATGAACACTGAAGCTTTCTTT
>TRBV6-1|.|.|TRBJ2-2
CAISFAVVRGELFF
TGTGCCATCTCTTTCGCGGTGGTTCGGGGGGAGCTGTTTTTT
>TRBV10-1|.|.|TRBJ2-7
CASSDQPGMNSYEQYF
TGCGCCAGCAGTGACCAGCCGGGGATGAACTCCTACGAGCAGTACTTC
>TRBV7-9|.|TRBD1|TRBJ2-2
CASSQGEVTGELFF
TGTGCCAGTAGCCAGGGGGAAGTCACCGGGGAGCTGTTTTTT
>TRBV4-3|.|TRBD1|TRBJ1-4
CASSQDPGGGGGEKLFF
TGCGCCAGCAGCCAAGACCCAGGGGGAGGGGGAGGTGAAAAACTGTTTTTT
>TRBV27|.|TRBD2|TRBJ2-5
CASSARTSGTQETQYF
TGTGCCAGCAGTGCCAGGACTAGCGGGACCCAAGAGACCCAGTACTTC
>TRBV18|.|.|TRBJ2-3
CASSPFERNTQYF
TGTGCCAGCTCACCGTTCGAAAGGAATACGCAGTATTTT
>TRBV4-1|.|TRBD1|TRBJ2-7
CASSQEDRVAEQYF
TGCGCCAGCAGCCAAGAGGACAGGGTGGCCGAGCAGTACTTC
>TRBV19|once|TRBD1|TRBJ1-2
CASSIEGQGTGYTF
TGTGCCAGTAGTATAGAGGGACAGGGTACTGGCTACACCTTC
>TRBV13|.|.|TRBJ2-3
CANEWRNTQYF
TGTGCCAACGAATGGAGAAATACGCAGTATTTT
>TRBV29-1|.|.|TRBJ1-2
CSVFFGDRNYGYTF
TGCAGCGTTTTCTTTGGCGACCGAAACTATGGCTACACCTTC
>TRBV25-1|.|TRBD1|TRBJ2-2
CASSEARTGGLNTGELFF
TGTGCCAGCAGTGAAGCTCGGACAGGGGGTTTGAACACCGGGGAGCTGTTTTTT
>TRBV5-4|.|.|TRBJ2-6
CASSLRSGANVLTF
TGTGCCAGCAGCCTGAGGTCTGGGGCCAACGTCCTGACTTTC
>TRBV30|.|TRBD1|TRBJ1-2
CAWTEGTGYGYTF
TGTGCCTGGACTGAAGGGACAGGCTATGGCTACACCTTC
>TRBV5-6|.|.|TRBJ1-1
CASSLEGLNTEAFF
TGTGCCAGCAGCTTGGAAGGGTTGAACACTGAAGCTTTCTTT
>TRBV7-8|.|.|TRBJ1-6
CASSLVSTGYWSPLHF
TGTGCCAGCAGCTTAGTTTCCACGGGGTATTGGTCACCCCTCCACTTT
>TRBV12-5|.|TRBD1|TRBJ2-5
CASGSTGQGSTQFLQETQYF
TGTGCTAGTGGTTCGACAGGACAGGGGTCCACGCAATTTCTTCAAGAGACCCAGTACTTC
>TRBV13|.|.|TRBJ1-1
CASSLARGTEAFF
TGTGCCAGCAGCTTAGCCCGCGGCACTGAAGCTTTCTTT
>TRBV7-9|.|.|TRBJ2-3
CASSLVVGSSTDTQYF
TGTGCCAGCAGCTTAGTAGTGGGGTCTAGCACAGATACGCAGTATTTT
>TRBV12-5|.|TRBD2|TRBJ2-3
CASGFLVSGYDTQYF
TGTGCTAGTGGTTTCTTGGTTAGCGGGTATGATACGCAGTATTTT
>TRBV7-9|.|.|TRBJ2-5
CATKHGDEKETQYF
TGTGCCACTAAACACGGCGACGAGAAGGAGACCCAGTACTTC
>TRBV2|.|.|TRBJ1-2
CASSEGQYGYTF
TGTGCCAGCAGCGAGGGCCAGTATGGCTACACCTTC
>TRBV6-1|.|.|TRBJ2-1
CASRAPTVRGEQFF
TGTGCCAGCAGGGCCCCGACAGTACGGGGTGAGCAGTTCTTC
>TRBV28|.|.|TRBJ2-7
CASRLMGGTYEQYF
TGTGCCAGCAGATTAATGGGTGGAACCTACGAGCAGTACTTC
>TRBV5-4|.|TRBD2|TRBJ2-2
CASSLVLAGFTGELFF
TGTGCCAGCAGCTTGGTGCTAGCGGGCTTCACCGGGGAGCTGTTTTTT